Each of the 2 T cell receptor beta chains below was sequenced from the same sample in a study of blood T cells in healthy people across ages. The authors ran a second PCR of roughly 7 to 11 cycles using a sample-barcoded 5' primer and a J-beta primer mix. TCRdb re-analysed the 5' RACE reads in MiXCR, keeping a single row per CDR3 protein. The sample yields 1,100,000 or so distinct CDR3 sequences, more than 40% seen once. Sequences were obtained from blood. The receptors were gathered from a woman between 55 and 75 years old in good health.

This chain connects TRBV7-3 to TRBJ2-1, with D uncertain. Deletions cut 5 bases from V and 13 bases from J, with 12 bases between. CDR1 is SGHTA, CDR2 FQGTGA, per germline. The CDR3 has 11 residues. The CDR3 here is CASSLDTLQFF. In DNA, the CDR3 is TGTGCCAGCAGCCTTGATACACTCCAGTTCTTC.

The V and J genes are TRBV3-1 and TRBJ2-5; 8 positions match TRBD2. Germline V gene lookup returns CDR1 LGHDT and CDR2 YNNKEL (reference sequence). V trimming: 0 bases; J trimming: 5 bases; junction bases outside the gene matches: 8. CDR3 length: 16 residues. DNA of the CDR3: TGTGCCAGCAGCCAAGAGGGGAGCGGGAGACGGGAGACCCAGTACTTC. Translation: CASSQEGSGRRETQYF.